The rows below give T cell receptor beta chains drawn from one sample of a study of CD8 T cells in ankylosing spondylitis. TCRdb passed the 5' RACE reads through MiXCR, listing each CDR3 protein once. The data show a few hundred thousand distinct CDR3 sequences, about 20% seen once. The material sequenced was blood, either unsorted or a sorted T cell fraction (not recorded which). These receptors came from a male donor with ankylosing spondylitis or in good health (not recorded which). CDR3s include the opening cysteine and the closing phenylalanine or tryptophan. D genes are given only for firm matches. Not all rows give a size; the values are once, few, many and, for expanded clones, a class.

TRBV4-3	TRBD2	TRBJ2-5	few	TGCGCCAGCAGCCAAGATCTTCGAGAACTAGCGGGAGAAGAGACCCAGTACTTC	CASSQDLRELAGEETQYF
TRBV25-1	.	TRBJ2-7	many	TGTGCCAGCAGTGAAGTAGGGAGTGCCTACGAGCAGTACTTC	CASSEVGSAYEQYF
TRBV5-1	TRBD1	TRBJ1-2	few	TGCGCCAGCAGCTTGCCCCGGACAGGGGAAAACTATGGCTACACCTTC	CASSLPRTGENYGYTF
TRBV7-2	TRBD1	TRBJ2-7	many	TGTGCCAGCAGCTCCGGGACAGTCTACGAGCAGTACTTC	CASSSGTVYEQYF
TRBV29-1	.	TRBJ2-3	.	TGCAGCGTTGAAGATCAGGCTAGCTTCCGCACAGATACGCAGTATTTT	CSVEDQASFRTDTQYF
TRBV29-1	.	TRBJ2-5	few	TGCAGCGTTGAAATACCTCGGGGGTCGGAGACCCAGTACTTC	CSVEIPRGSETQYF
TRBV19	.	TRBJ1-1	.	TGTGCCAGTAGTAATACGAGGGGGGCCAACACTGAAGCTTTCTTT	CASSNTRGANTEAFF
TRBV5-1	TRBD2	TRBJ2-7	few	TGCGCCAGCAGCTTGGCCTCAGGAGCGGGAGGGCCCGGCTACGAGCAGTACTTC	CASSLASGAGGPGYEQYF
TRBV29-1	TRBD2	TRBJ2-3	few	TGCAGCGCCTTGGGACTAGCGGGAGTCAATTTTGTAACAGATACGCAGTATTTT	CSALGLAGVNFVTDTQYF
TRBV29-1	.	TRBJ2-1	many	TGCAGCGTTCAGGATTACAATGAGCAGTTCTTC	CSVQDYNEQFF
TRBV27	.	TRBJ2-1	few	TGTGCCAGTTCTGGGTCACAGAGCTCCTACAATGAGCAGTTCTTC	CASSGSQSSYNEQFF
TRBV27	.	TRBJ2-1	few	TGTGCCAGCAGTTCGGACTTTTACAATGAGCAGTTCTTC	CASSSDFYNEQFF
TRBV10-3	TRBD1	TRBJ2-5	few	TGTGCCATCAGTGAGTCAAAGGGGGCGCTGACCCAAGAGACCCAGTACTTC	CAISESKGALTQETQYF
TRBV5-6	TRBD2	TRBJ2-1	.	TGTGCCAGCAGCTTACTAGCGGGAGGGCCGAGAGGGGAGCAGTTCTTC	CASSLLAGGPRGEQFF
TRBV29-1	TRBD1	TRBJ2-7	.	TGCAGCGTTGAAGAGGGGACAGGAGCCTACGAGCAGTACTTC	CSVEEGTGAYEQYF
TRBV6-4	TRBD1	TRBJ2-1	.	TGTGCCAGCAGTGGGGACAGGGGGCAGGTGAATGAGCAGTTCTTC	CASSGDRGQVNEQFF
TRBV10-3	TRBD2	TRBJ2-3	few	TGTGCCATCAGGCCCTCGGGACTAGCGAGCCCAGATACGCAGTATTTT	CAIRPSGLASPDTQYF
TRBV9	TRBD2	TRBJ2-4	.	TGTGCCAGCAGCGTAGAGGCACAGGGGACTAGCGCTGGAAACATTCAGTACTTC	CASSVEAQGTSAGNIQYF
TRBV27	.	TRBJ2-7	.	TGTGCCAGCGGGACGGGTTACGAGCAGTACTTC	CASGTGYEQYF
TRBV29-1	TRBD1	TRBJ2-1	few	TGCAGCGTTGAAGACCCGGACAGGGTGGTTGATGAGCAGTTCTTC	CSVEDPDRVVDEQFF
TRBV2	TRBD1	TRBJ1-5	.	TGTGCCAGCAGTGAATGGACAGGGGGCAATCAGCCCCAGCATTTT	CASSEWTGGNQPQHF
TRBV7-3	TRBD1	TRBJ2-5	few	TGTGCCAGCAGCCAGCGGGACAGGGGAAAAGAGACCCAGTACTTC	CASSQRDRGKETQYF
TRBV12-3/TRBV12-4	.	TRBJ2-7	many	TGTGCCAGCAGCCCCCACAGGGATGACTACGAGCAGTACTTC	CASSPHRDDYEQYF
TRBV5-1	TRBD2	TRBJ2-1	.	TGCGCCAGCAGCTTGGCCCCTAGCGGGAGGGACACGTCACTTGAGCAGTTCTTC	CASSLAPSGRDTSLEQFF
TRBV20-1	.	TRBJ2-7	many	TGCAGTGCTAGAGATCTAATGGGGGACTTGGTCTACGAGCAGTACTTC	CSARDLMGDLVYEQYF
TRBV10-3	TRBD2	TRBJ2-5	few	TGTGCCATCAGTGGGGACTACGGCTTGAAAGAGACCCAGTACTTC	CAISGDYGLKETQYF
TRBV4-3	.	TRBJ2-1	.	TGCGCCAGCAGCCAAGATCCCCAGAGCTCCTACAATGAGCAGTTCTTC	CASSQDPQSSYNEQFF
TRBV27	TRBD2	TRBJ2-1	few	TGTGCCAGCAGTTTACTCCTAGCGGGTGACCCTCCAGCTTACAATGAGCAGTTCTTC	CASSLLLAGDPPAYNEQFF
TRBV9	TRBD1	TRBJ2-5	.	TGTGCCAGCAGCGCAGGGACAGGGGAGGTCCAGTACTTC	CASSAGTGEVQYF
TRBV25-1	TRBD2	TRBJ2-1	few	TGTGCCAGTGAGAGGCCGGGACTATACAATGAGCAGTTCTTC	CASERPGLYNEQFF
TRBV28	TRBD1	TRBJ2-7	.	TGTGCCAGCAGCCCTCACTCCGGGACAGGATACTACGAGCAGTACTTC	CASSPHSGTGYYEQYF
TRBV15	.	TRBJ2-7	few	TGTGCCACCAGCAGAGATGCGGGCTACGAGCAGTACTTC	CATSRDAGYEQYF
TRBV18	.	TRBJ2-7	.	TGTGCCAGCTCACAACCCGAGGGCTACGAGCAGTACTTC	CASSQPEGYEQYF
TRBV7-9	TRBD2	TRBJ2-5	.	TGTGCCAGCAGCTTAAAACTAGCGGGAGCAGAGACCCAGTACTTC	CASSLKLAGAETQYF
TRBV5-1	TRBD2	TRBJ2-7	.	TGCGCCAGCACCCCGTGGGCGGGAGAGGTGCGGGAGCAGTACTTC	CASTPWAGEVREQYF